One sample yielded the 22 T cell receptor beta chains listed below, sequenced in a study of Ad26.COV2.S vaccination and SARS-CoV-2 variants. TCRdb's table, derived via immunoSEQ multiplex PCR, lists solely in-frame clones and lacks some. The sample holds hundreds of thousands of clones; more than 75% are singletons and the top ten take about 3.3%. Treatment given: some 19 received Ad26.COV2.S at low or high dose, single or two shots; about 5 received placebo; per-sample allocation not given. The samples were gathered on day 63 after the first injection of vaccine or placebo. Source: peripheral blood, taken in a trial of Ad26.COV2.S vaccine versus placebo. Receptor source: a person aged 18-65 years who received the Ad26.COV2.S COVID-19 vaccine or a placebo.

This clone appeared a few times. This chain joins TRBV4-1 and TRBJ2-7, with TRBD1 matching over 8 bases. The V gene's germline CDR1 is MGHRA and CDR2 YSYEKL. The ends lost 4 bases at V and 3 bases at J; junction bases unmatched: 8. This CDR3 comprises 15 residues. The CDR3 DNA reads as TGCGCCAGCAGCCCTGGACAGGGAACGGGCTACGAGCAGTACTTC. It encodes CASSPGQGTGYEQYF.

This chain links TRBV5-1 with TRBJ2-1; TRBD2 matches at 8 bases. This CDR3 contains 16 residues. CDR1 and CDR2 (germline): SGHRS, YFSETQ. Losses at the gene ends were 2 bases for V and 0 bases for J; bases not matched to a gene: 4. The CDR3 sequence: CASSLRRGDSYNEQFF. Here the CDR3 DNA reads TGCGCCAGCAGCTTACGGCGGGGGGACTCCTACAATGAGCAGTTCTTC.

A single count supports this clone. The chain is built from TRBV6-6 and TRBJ1-3; tentatively, D is TRBD1 (6 bases). The CDR3 is made up of 15 amino acids. V was pared by 6 bases and J by 0 bases, with 12 bases between. Looked up from germline, CDR1 is MNHNY and CDR2 is SVGAGI (reference sequence). In DNA, the CDR3 is TGTGCCAGCAGAGTAACAGGGACCTCTGGAAACACCATATATTTT. Translating gives CASRVTGTSGNTIYF.

The J gene is TRBJ2-5, the V gene TRBV5-6; 9 bases agree with TRBD2. CDR3 length equals 17 residues. Germline V gene lookup returns CDR1 SGHDT and CDR2 YYEEEE. Germline trimming cut 0 bases from V and 1 base from J; bases unmatched to any gene: 7. DNA of the CDR3: TGTGCCAGCAGCTTGGTGGGTAGCGGGGGTCCCCAAGAGACCCAGTACTTC. Its protein is CASSLVGSGGPQETQYF.

This chain connects TRBV2 to TRBJ2-5; 10 bases match TRBD2. Germline V CDR1 and CDR2: SNHLY, FYNNEI. The CDR3 loop spans 13 amino acids. The ends lost 7 bases at V and 4 bases at J; junction bases unmatched: 3. CDR3 DNA sequence: TGTGCCAGCACAGCGGGAGGGGGAGAGACCCAGTACTTC. It translates to CASTAGGGETQYF. Combining the CDR3 with reference TRBV2 and TRBJ2-5 gives the whole variable domain EPEVTQTPSHQVTQMGQEVILRCVPISNHLYFYWYRQILGQKVEFLVSFYNNEISEKSEIFDDQFSVERPDGSNFTLKIRSTKLEDSAMYFCASTAGGGETQYFGPGTRLLVL.

The table lists this clone with a count of one. This chain joins TRBV7-2 and TRBJ1-3; D unclear. Trimming removed 0 bases at V and 0 bases at J, with 6 bases between. Per the germline V gene, CDR1 is SGHTA and CDR2 is FQGNSA. The CDR3 runs 15 residues. The CDR3 nucleotides are TGTGCCAGCAGCTTAGCTCGAAACTCTGGAAACACCATATATTTT. Protein: CASSLARNSGNTIYF.

V usage is TRBV28 and J usage is TRBJ2-2; D is uncertain. V was shortened by 3 bases and J by 2 bases, with 16 bases between the two germline ends. The CDR3 is 17 amino acids. Germline assignment: CDR1 MDHEN and CDR2 SYDVKM. CDR3 bases: TGTGCCAGCAGTTTGACACCCGGATGGATCAACACCGGGGAGCTGTTTTTT. This gives the protein CASSLTPGWINTGELFF.

The chain has TRBV5-1 and TRBJ2-3; 12 nucleotides agree with TRBD2. V gave up 4 bases and J gave up 3 bases; unmatched junction bases: 9. The CDR3 totals 17 residues. Germline V gives CDR1 SGHRS, CDR2 YFSETQ. CDR3 bases: TGCGCCAGCAGCGCCTACGGACTAGCGGGGCGGACAGATACGCAGTATTTT. Encoded protein: CASSAYGLAGRTDTQYF.

The rearrangement joins TRBV10-3 to TRBJ2-7, with no clear D. The length of the CDR3 is 12 residues. Per germline, CDR1 ENHRY and CDR2 SYGVKD. Trimming left V 4 bases short and J 4 bases short, with 8 bases between. DNA for the CDR3: TGTGCCATCAGTGGGAGCAGTTACGAGCAGTACTTC. Protein product: CAISGSSYEQYF.

The rearrangement links TRBV4-3 to TRBJ2-3; 10 bases match TRBD2. The CDR3 is 15 residues long. Trimming took 2 bases from V and 3 from J; bases not matched to a gene: 2. Germline loops: CDR1 LGHNA, CDR2 YSLEER. CDR3 region: CASSQTTSGTDTQYF. The CDR3, as DNA: TGCGCCAGCAGCCAAACGACTAGCGGGACAGATACGCAGTATTTT.

This rearrangement joins TRBV29-1 to TRBJ2-7; 7 bases are a match to TRBD1. The CDR3 runs to 13 residues. The germline CDR1 and CDR2 sequences are SQVTM and ANQGSEA. The V gene end was trimmed by 4 bases and the J gene end by 4 bases; junction bases not matched to a gene: 7. The CDR3 coding sequence is TGCAGCGTTGCCGGGACAGTGGGATACGAGCAGTACTTC. It translates to CSVAGTVGYEQYF.

The rearrangement links TRBV30 to TRBJ1-4, with D hard to call. This CDR3 spans 13 amino acids. CDR1 and CDR2 from the germline V gene are GTSNPN and SVGIG (reference sequence). The V and J ends lost 3 bases and 6 bases respectively, with 11 bases between them. CDR3 region: CAWRRPWDEKLFF. CDR3 nucleotides: TGTGCCTGGAGAAGGCCCTGGGATGAAAAACTGTTTTTT.

This rearrangement joins TRBV5-1 to TRBJ1-2; D is undetermined. CDR1 and CDR2 from the germline V gene are SGHRS and YFSETQ. The CDR3 consists of 12 residues. Trimming removed 0 bases from V and 8 bases from J, with 8 bases in between. DNA of the CDR3: TGCGCCAGCAGCTTGGATGAGTACGGCTACACCTTC. It encodes CASSLDEYGYTF.

DNA of the CDR3: TGTGCCAGCAGCTTGAAGGAGGGCTACACTGAAGCTTTCTTT. Protein product: CASSLKEGYTEAFF. This chain connects TRBV5-5 to TRBJ1-1; D is ambiguous. V shed 1 base and J shed 3 bases, with 10 bases lying between them. The V gene's germline CDR1 is SGHKS and CDR2 YYEKEE (reference sequence). The CDR3 extends over 14 amino acids.

V gene TRBV5-1 combines with J gene TRBJ2-1, with D perhaps given as TRBD1 or TRBD2 (6 bases each). With 4 bases removed from V and 9 bases from J, the gap between germline ends came to 17 bases. The CDR3 has 14 residues. The germline V gene has CDR1 SGHRS and CDR2 YFSETQ. The CDR3 reads CASSLNPGATEQFF. The CDR3 bases are TGCGCCAGCAGCCTTAACCCGGGGGCGACTGAGCAGTTCTTC.

The chain joins TRBV21-1 to TRBJ1-2; TRBD1, as called in the table, went unchecked against the DNA. TRBV21-1 is recorded as a pseudogene. This CDR3 has 21 residues. CDR3 amino acids: CASTHRGPLSIWDRDNYGYTF. CDR3 DNA sequence: TGTGCCAGCACCCATCGTGGACCTCTTTCGATCTGGGACAGGGATAACTATGGCTACACCTTC.

The rearrangement links TRBV9 to TRBJ2-7, with TRBD1 matching over 10 bases. CDR3 length: 14 residues. The V and J ends lost 4 bases and 4 bases, in that order; junction bases with no gene match: 5. From germline, CDR1 is SGDLS and CDR2 YYNGEE. CDR3 bases: TGTGCCAGCAGCCCCTTGGGACAGGGGTACGAGCAGTACTTC. This encodes CASSPLGQGYEQYF.

The chain is built from TRBV27 and TRBJ2-1, with 12 bases matching TRBD2. Germline V CDR1 and CDR2: MNHEY, SMNVEV (reference sequence). CDR3 length equals 16 residues. V trimming: 6 bases; J trimming: 4 bases; junction bases outside the gene matches: 7. CDR3 region: CASRSYGTSGYNEQFF. CDR3 DNA sequence: TGTGCCAGCAGGTCGTATGGGACTAGCGGGTACAATGAGCAGTTCTTC.

This clone was recorded a few times. The chain uses TRBV7-2 and TRBJ2-7; 12 nucleotides align to TRBD2. CDR3 length: 17 residues. The junction had 10 bases not matched to a gene; V was cut back by 3 bases and J by 4 bases. Per germline, CDR1 SGHTA and CDR2 FQGNSA. The CDR3: CASSFSRLAGARYEQYF. CDR3 DNA: TGTGCCAGCAGCTTCTCGAGACTAGCGGGGGCCCGGTACGAGCAGTACTTC.

The chain recombines TRBV15 with TRBJ1-5; TRBD1 matches 10 bases. Germline values: CDR1 LNHNV, CDR2 YYDKDF (reference sequence). The length of the CDR3 is 14 residues. Losses at the gene ends were 6 bases for V and 6 bases for J; bases not matched to a gene: 5. The CDR3 DNA follows: TGTGCCACCAGACAGACAGGGGGCCTTCAGCCCCAGCATTTT. It is translated as CATRQTGGLQPQHF.

V is TRBV30 and J is TRBJ2-5, with 11 positions matching TRBD2. Germline CDR1 reads GTSNPN; CDR2 reads SVGIG (reference sequence). CDR3 length: 14 residues. V gave up 1 base and J gave up 14 bases; unmatched junction bases: 12. CDR3 nucleotide sequence: TGTGCCTGGAGTGCTAGCGGGGGGAACGTGGACCTTTACTTC. This gives the protein CAWSASGGNVDLYF.

The rearrangement links TRBV6-2 or TRBV6-3 to TRBJ2-1, with 7 bases identical to TRBD2. With V trimmed by 6 bases and J by 5 bases, 13 bases remained unmatched. CDR1 is MNHEY and CDR2 is SVGEGT in the germline V gene. The CDR3 length is 16 residues. CDR3 region: CASSRSGLTLNNEQFF. The DNA of the CDR3 is TGTGCCAGCAGCCGATCGGGACTAACATTAAACAATGAGCAGTTCTTC.